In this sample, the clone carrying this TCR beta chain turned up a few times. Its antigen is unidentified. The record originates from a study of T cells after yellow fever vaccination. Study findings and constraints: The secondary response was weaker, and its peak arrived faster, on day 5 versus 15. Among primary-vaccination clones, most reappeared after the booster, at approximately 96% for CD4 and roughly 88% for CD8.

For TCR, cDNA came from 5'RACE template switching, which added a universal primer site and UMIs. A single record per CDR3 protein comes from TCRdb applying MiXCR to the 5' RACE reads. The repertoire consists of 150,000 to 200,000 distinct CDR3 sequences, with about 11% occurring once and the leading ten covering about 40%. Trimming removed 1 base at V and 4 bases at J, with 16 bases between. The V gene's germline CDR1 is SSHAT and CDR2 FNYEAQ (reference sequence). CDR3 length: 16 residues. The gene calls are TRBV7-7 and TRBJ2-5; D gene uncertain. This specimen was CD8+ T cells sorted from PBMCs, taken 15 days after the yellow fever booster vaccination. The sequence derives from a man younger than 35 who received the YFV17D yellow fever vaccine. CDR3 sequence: CASSLGRSRRGETQYF. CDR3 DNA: TGTGCCAGCAGCTTAGGTCGCAGCCGGCGAGGAGAGACCCAGTACTTC. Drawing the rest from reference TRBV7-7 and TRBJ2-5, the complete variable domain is GAGVSQSPRYKVTKRGQDVTLRCDPISSHATLYWYQQALGQGPEFLTYFNYEAQPDKSGLPSDRFSAERPEGSISTLTIQRTEQRDSAMYRCASSLGRSRRGETQYFGPGTRLLVL.